This T cell receptor beta chain emerged from a study of T cells after yellow fever vaccination. This CDR3 spans 15 amino acids. TCRdb re-called the 5' RACE reads with MiXCR, one entry per CDR3 protein. Of 360,000 or so distinct CDR3 sequences listed, approximately 10% were seen once; the top ten hold around 20%. This clonotype was counted between two and nine times. The sequence was collected from a man aged 18 to 30 who received the YFV17D yellow fever vaccine. The sequences come from PBMCs, collected on the day of the first yellow fever vaccination. This chain joins TRBV21-1 and TRBJ2-7; no DNA check was done on the table's D call, TRBD2. TRBV21-1 is a pseudogene locus. CDR3 DNA: TGTGCCAGCAGCAATCACAGCGGGGGATCCTACGAGCAGTACGTC. Translating gives CASSNHSGGSYEQYV.